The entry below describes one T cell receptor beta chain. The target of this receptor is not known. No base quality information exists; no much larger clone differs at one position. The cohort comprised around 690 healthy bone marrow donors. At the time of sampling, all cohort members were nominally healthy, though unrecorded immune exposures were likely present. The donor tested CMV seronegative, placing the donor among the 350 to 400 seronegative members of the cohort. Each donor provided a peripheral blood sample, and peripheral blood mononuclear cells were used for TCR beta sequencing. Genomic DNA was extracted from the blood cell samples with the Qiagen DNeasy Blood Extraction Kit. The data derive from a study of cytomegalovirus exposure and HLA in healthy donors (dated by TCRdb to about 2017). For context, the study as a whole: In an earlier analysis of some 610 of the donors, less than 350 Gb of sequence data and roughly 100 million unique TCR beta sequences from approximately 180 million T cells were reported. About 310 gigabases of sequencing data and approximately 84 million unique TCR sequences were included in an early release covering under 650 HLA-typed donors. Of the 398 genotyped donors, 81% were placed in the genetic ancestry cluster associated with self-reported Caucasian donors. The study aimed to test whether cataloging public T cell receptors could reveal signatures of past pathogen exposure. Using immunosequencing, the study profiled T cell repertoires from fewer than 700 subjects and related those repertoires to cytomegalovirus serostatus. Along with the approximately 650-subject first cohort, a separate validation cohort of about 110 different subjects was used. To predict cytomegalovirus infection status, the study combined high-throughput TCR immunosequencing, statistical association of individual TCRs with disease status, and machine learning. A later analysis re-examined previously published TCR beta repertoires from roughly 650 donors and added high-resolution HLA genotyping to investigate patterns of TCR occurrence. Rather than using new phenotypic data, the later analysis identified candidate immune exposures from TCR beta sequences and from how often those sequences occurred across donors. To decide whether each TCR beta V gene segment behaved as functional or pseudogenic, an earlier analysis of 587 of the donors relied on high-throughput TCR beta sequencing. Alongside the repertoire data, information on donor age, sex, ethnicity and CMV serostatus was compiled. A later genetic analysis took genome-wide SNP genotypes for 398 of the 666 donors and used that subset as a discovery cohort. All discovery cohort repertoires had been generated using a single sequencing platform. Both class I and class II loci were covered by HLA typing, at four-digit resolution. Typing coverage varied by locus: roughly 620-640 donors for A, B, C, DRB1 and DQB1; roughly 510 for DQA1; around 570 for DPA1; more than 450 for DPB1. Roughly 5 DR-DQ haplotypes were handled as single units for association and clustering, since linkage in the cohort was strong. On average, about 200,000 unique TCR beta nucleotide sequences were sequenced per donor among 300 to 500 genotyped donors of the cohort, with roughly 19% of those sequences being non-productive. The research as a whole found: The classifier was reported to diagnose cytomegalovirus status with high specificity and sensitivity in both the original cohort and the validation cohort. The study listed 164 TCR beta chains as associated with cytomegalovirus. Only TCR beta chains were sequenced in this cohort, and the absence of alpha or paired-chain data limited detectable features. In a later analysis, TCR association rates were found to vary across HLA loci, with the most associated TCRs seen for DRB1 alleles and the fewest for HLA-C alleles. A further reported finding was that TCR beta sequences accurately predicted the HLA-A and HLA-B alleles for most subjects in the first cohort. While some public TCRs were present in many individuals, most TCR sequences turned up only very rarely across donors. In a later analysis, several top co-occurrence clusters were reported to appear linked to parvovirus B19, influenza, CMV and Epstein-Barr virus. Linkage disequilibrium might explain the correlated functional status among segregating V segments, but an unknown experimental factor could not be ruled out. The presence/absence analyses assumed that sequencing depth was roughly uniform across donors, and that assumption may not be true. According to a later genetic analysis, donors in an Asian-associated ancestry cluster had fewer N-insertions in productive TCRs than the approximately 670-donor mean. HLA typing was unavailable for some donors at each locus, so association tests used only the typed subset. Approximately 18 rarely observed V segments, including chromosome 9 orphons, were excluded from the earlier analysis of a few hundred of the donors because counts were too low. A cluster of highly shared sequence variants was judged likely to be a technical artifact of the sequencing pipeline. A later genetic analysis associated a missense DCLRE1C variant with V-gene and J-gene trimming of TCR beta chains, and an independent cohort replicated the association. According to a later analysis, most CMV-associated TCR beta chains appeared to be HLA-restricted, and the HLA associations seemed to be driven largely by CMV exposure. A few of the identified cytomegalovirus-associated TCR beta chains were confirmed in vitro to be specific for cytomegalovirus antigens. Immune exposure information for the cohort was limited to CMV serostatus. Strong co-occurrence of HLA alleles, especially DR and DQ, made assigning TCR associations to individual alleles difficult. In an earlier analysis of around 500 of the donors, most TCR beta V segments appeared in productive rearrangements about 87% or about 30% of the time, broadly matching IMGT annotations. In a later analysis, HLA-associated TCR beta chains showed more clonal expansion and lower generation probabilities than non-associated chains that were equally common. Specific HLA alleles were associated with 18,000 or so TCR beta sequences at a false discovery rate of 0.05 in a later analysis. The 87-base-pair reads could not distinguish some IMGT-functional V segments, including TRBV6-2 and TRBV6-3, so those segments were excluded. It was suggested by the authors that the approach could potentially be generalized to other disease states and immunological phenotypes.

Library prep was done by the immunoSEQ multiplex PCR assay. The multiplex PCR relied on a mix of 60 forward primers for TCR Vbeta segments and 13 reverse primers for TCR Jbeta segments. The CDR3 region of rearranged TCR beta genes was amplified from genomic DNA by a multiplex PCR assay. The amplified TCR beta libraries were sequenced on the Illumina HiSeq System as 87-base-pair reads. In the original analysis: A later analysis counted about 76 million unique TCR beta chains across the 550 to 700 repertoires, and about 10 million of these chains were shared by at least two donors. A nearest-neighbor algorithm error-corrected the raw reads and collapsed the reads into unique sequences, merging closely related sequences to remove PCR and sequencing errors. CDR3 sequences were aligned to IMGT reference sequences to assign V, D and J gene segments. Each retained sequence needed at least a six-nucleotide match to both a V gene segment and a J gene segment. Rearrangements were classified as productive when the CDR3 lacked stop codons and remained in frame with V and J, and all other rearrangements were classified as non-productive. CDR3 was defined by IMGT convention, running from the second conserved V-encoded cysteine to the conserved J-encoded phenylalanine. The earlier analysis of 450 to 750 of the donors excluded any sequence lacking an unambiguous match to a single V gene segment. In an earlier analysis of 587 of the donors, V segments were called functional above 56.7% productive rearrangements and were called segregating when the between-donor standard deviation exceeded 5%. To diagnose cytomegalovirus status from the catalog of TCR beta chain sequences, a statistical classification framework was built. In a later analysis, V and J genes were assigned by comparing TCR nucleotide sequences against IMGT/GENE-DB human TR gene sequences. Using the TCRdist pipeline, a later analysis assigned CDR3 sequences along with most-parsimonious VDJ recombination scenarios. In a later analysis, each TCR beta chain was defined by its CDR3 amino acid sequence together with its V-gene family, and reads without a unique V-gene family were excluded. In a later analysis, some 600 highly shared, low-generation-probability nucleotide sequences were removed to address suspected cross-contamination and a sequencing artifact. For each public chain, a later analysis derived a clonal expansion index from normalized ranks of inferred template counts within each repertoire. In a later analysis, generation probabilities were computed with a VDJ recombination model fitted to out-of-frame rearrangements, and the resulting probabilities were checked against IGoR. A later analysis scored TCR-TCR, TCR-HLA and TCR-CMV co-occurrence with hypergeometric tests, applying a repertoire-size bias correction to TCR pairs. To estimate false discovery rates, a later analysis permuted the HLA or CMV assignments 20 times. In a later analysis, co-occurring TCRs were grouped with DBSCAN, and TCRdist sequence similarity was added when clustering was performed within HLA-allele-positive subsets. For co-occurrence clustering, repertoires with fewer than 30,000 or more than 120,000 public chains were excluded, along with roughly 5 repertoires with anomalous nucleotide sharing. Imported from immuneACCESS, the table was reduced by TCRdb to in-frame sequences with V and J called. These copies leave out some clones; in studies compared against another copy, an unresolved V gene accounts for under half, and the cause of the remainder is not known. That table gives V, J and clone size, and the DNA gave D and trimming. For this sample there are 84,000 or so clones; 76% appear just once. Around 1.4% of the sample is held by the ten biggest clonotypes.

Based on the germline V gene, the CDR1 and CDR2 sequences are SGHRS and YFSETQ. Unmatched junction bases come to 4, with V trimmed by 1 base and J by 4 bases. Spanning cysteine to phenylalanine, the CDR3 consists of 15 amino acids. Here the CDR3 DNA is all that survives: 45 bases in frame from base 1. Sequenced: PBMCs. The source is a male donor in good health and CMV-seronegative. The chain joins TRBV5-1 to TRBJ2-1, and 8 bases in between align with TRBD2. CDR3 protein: CASSLLTGGYNEQFF. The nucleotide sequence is TGCGCCAGCAGCTTGTTAACGGGGGGGTACAATGAGCAGTTCTTC. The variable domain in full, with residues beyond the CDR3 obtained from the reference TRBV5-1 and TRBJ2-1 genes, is KAGVTQTPRYLIKTRGQQVTLSCSPISGHRSVSWYQQTPGQGLQFLFEYFSETQRNKGNFPGRFSGRQFSNSRSEMNVSTLELGDSALYLCASSLLTGGYNEQFFGPGTRLTVL.